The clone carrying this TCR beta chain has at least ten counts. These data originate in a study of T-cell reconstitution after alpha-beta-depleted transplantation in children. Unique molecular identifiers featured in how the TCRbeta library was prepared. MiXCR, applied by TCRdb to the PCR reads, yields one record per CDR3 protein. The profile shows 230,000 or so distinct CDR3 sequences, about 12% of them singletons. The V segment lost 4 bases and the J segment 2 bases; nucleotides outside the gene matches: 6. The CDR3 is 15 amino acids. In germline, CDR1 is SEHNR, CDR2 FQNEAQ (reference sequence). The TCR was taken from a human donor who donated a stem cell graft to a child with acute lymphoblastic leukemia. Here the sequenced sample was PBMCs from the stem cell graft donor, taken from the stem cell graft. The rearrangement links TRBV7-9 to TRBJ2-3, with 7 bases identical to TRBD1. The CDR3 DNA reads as TGTGCCAGCAGCTCCCGGGACAGCAACACAGATACGCAGTATTTT. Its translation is CASSSRDSNTDTQYF.